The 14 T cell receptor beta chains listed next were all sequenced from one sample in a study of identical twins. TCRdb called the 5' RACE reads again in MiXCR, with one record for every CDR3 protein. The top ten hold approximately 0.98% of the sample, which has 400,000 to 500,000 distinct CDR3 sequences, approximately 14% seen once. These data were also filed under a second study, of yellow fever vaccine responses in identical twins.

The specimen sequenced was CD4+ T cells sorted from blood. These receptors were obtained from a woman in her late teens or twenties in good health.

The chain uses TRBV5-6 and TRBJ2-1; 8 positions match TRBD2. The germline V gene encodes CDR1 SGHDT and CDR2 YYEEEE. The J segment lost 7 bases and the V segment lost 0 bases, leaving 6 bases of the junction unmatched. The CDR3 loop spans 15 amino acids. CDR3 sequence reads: CASSLVTGGINEQFF. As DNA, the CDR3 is TGTGCCAGCAGCTTGGTAACGGGGGGGATAAATGAGCAGTTCTTC.

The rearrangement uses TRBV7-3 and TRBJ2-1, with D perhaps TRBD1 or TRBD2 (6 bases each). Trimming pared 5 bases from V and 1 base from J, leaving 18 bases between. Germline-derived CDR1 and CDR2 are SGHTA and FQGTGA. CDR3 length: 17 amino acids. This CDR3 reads CASSPNLGGRSYNEQFF. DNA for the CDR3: TGTGCCAGCAGCCCAAATCTCGGGGGCCGATCCTACAATGAGCAGTTCTTC. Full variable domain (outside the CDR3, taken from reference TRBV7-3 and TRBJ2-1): GAGVSQTPSNKVTEKGKYVELRCDPISGHTALYWYRQSLGQGPEFLIYFQGTGAADDSGLPNDRFFAVRPEGSVSTLKIQRTERGDSAVYLCASSPNLGGRSYNEQFFGPGTRLTVL.

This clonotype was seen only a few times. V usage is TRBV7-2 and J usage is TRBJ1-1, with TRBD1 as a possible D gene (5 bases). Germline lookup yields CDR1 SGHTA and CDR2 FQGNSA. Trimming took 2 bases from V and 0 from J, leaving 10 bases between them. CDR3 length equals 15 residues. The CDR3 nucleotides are TGTGCCAGCAGCTTACAGAAGGGGTTGAACACTGAAGCTTTCTTT. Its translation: CASSLQKGLNTEAFF. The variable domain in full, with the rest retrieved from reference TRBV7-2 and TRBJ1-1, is GAGVSQSPSNKVTEKGKDVELRCDPISGHTALYWYRQSLGQGLEFLIYFQGNSAPDKSGLPSDRFSAERTGGSVSTLTIQRTQQEDSAVYLCASSLQKGLNTEAFFGQGTRLTVV.

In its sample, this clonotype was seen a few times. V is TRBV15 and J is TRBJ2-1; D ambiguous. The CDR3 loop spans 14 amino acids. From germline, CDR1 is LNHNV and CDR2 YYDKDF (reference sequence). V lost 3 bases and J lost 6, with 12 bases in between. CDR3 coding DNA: TGTGCCACCAGCAGGGACCTAGGATCCAATGAGCAGTTCTTC. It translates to CATSRDLGSNEQFF.

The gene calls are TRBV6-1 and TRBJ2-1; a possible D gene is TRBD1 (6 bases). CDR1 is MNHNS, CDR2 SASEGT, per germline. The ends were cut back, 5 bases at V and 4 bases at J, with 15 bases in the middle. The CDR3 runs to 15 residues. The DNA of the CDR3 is TGTGCCAGCAGTCGAGGGGGACCAACTTACAATGAGCAGTTCTTC. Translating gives CASSRGGPTYNEQFF.

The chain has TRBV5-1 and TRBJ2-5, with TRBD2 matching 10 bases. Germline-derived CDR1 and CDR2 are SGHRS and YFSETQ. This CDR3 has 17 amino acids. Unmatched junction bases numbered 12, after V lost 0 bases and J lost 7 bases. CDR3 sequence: CASSLGTSGPPGWTQYF. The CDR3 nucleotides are TGCGCCAGCAGCTTGGGGACTAGCGGCCCCCCCGGATGGACCCAGTACTTC.

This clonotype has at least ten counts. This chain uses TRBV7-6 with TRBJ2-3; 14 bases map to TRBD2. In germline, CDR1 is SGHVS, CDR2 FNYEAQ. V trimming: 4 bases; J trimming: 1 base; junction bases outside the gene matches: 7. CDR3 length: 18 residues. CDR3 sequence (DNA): TGTGCCAGCAGCTACGGACTAGCGGGGGGTAGGGGCACAGATACGCAGTATTTT. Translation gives CASSYGLAGGRGTDTQYF.

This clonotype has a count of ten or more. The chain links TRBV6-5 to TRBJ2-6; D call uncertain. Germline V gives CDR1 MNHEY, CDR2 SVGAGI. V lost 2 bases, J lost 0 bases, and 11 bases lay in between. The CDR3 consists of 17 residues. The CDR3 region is CASSYDGRYSGANVLTF. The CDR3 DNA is TGTGCCAGCAGTTACGACGGAAGGTACTCTGGGGCCAACGTCCTGACTTTC.

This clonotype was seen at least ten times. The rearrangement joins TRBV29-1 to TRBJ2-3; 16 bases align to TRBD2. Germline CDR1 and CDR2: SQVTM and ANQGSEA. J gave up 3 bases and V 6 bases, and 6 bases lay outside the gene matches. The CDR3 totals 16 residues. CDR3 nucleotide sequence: TGCAGCGTGGGGACTAGCGGGAGGGAGAGAACAGATACGCAGTATTTT. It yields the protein CSVGTSGRERTDTQYF.

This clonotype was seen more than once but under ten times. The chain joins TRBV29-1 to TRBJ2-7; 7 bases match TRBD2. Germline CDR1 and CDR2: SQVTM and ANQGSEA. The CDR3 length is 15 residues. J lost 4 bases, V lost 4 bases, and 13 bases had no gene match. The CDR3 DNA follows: TGCAGCGTTGGGTCCACATTTAGCGGGTCATACGAGCAGTACTTC. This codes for CSVGSTFSGSYEQYF.

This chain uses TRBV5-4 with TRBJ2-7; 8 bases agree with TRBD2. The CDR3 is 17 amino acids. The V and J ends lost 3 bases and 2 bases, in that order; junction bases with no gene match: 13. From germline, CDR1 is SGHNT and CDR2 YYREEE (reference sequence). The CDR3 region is CASSSRTGIGRAYEQYF. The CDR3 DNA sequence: TGTGCCAGCAGCTCCCGGACCGGGATCGGGAGGGCCTACGAGCAGTACTTC.

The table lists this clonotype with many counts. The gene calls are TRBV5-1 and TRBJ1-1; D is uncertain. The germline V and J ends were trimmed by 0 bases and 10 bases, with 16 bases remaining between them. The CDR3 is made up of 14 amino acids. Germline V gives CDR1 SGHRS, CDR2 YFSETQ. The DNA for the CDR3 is TGCGCCAGCAGCTTGGGAGGACCCGGACTAGGAGCTTTCTTT. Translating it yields CASSLGGPGLGAFF.

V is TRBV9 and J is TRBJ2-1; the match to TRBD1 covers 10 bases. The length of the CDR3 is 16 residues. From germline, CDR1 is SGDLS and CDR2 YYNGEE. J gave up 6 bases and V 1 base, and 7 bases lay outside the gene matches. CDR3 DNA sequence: TGTGCCAGCAGCGTAAACGACAGGGGGCAAAGCAATGAGCAGTTCTTC. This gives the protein CASSVNDRGQSNEQFF.

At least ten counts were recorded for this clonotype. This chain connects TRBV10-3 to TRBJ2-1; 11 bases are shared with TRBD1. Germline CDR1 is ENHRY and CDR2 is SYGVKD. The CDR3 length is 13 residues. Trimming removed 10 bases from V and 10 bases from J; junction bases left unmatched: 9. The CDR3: CATAGQGAGEQFF. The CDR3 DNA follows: TGTGCCACCGCTGGACAGGGGGCAGGGGAGCAGTTCTTC.